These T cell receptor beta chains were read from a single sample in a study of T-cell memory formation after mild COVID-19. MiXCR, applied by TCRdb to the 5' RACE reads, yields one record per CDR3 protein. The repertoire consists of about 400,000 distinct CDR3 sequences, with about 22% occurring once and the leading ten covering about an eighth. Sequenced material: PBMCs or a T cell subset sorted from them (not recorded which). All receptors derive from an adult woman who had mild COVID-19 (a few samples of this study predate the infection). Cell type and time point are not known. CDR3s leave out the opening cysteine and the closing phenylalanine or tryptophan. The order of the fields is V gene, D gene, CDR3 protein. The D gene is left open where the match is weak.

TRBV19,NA,ASSLGGPGSNQPQH
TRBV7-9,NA,AEGAYNEQF
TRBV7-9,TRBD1,ASSLGDRENNQPQH
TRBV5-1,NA,ASSLYPGDGYT
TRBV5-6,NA,ASSLAELLGADVAF
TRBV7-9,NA,ASSQGMREETQY
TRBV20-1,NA,SAGPGGRQETQY
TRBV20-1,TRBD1,SARADGQGYEQY
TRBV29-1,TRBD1,SVVQGNYEQY
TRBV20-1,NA,SAKTGRGNEQF
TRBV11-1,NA,ASSFRQNTGELF
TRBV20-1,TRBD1,SARMDRGNSPLH
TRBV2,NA,ARGGTRRTEAF
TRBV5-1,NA,ASSLAEGQSSYEQY
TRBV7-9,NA,ASSLAGPGPNYGYT
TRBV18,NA,ASSPQSVGAKETQY
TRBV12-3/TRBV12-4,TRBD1,ASSFAGGLAKNIQY
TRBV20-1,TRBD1,SADREANTEAF
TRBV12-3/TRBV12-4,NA,ASSSIQNTEAF
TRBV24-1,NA,ATSGNYGYT
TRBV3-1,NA,ASSQDQAGTEAF
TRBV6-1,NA,AASSYEQY
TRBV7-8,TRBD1,ASSQDRDSYEQY
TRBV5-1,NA,ASSPGPENNEQF
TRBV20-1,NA,SASNPMATSELLGYT
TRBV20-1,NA,SARERAGRNQPQH
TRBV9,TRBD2,ASSISGGVTDTQY
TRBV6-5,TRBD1,ASSEDRVYGYT
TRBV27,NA,ASSLNREYEQY
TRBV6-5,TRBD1,ASSFRQGADEQY
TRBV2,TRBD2,ASSGQRGGQNEQF
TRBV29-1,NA,SVEDLKRRPYNEQF
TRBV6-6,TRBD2,ASTNSYSTSGGSQY
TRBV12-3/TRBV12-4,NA,ASRNQRGTHLSGANVLT
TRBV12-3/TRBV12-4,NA,ASSLGSKGRVP
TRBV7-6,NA,ASSVQAHSSYEQY
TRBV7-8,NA,ASSPDSFQRGYT
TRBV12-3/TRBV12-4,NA,ASSFRRTNQPQH
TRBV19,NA,ASRVRGANTEAF
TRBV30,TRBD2,AWSVGGSTDTQY
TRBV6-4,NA,ASSGEMGGTDTQY